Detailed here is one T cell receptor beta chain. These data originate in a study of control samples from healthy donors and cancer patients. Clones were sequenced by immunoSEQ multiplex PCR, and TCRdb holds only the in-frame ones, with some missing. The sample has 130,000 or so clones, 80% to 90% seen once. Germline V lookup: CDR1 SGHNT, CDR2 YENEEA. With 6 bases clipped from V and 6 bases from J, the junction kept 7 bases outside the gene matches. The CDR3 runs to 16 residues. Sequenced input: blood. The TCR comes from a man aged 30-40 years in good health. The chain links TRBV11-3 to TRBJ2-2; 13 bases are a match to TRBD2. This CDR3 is CASRQLAGGPPGELFF. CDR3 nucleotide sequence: TGTGCCAGCAGACAACTAGCGGGGGGGCCCCCCGGGGAGCTGTTTTTT.